This T cell receptor beta chain was found in a study of control samples from healthy donors and cancer patients (dated by TCRdb to the early 2020s). The method was the immunoSEQ multiplex PCR assay. TCRdb mirrors the immuneACCESS table, restricted to in-frame sequences. Some clones are absent from its copies; in checked studies, under half trace to an unresolved V gene, and the reason for the others is unknown. Recorded for this sample are roughly 69,000 clones; approximately 83% of them occurred a single time. The top ten constitute 15% to 19% of the sample. This clone was found once. Its target antigen remains unknown. No base qualities exist here, and no much larger clone lies one base off it. Trimmed from V: 2 bases; trimmed from J: 3 bases; junction bases lacking a gene match: 6. The germline V gene gives CDR1 as MGHDK and CDR2 as SYGVNS. Inclusive of the bounding cysteine and phenylalanine, the CDR3 is 16 residues long. Only CDR3 DNA is held: 48 bases, read in frame from base 1.

The receptor comes from a man aged 55-75 years in good health. Recombination linked TRBV25-1 to TRBJ2-3, with TRBD2 matching 9 junction bases. Sequencing was performed on blood. The CDR3 is CASSENLAGYTDTQYF. The DNA sequence follows: TGTGCCAGCAGTGAAAATCTAGCGGGATATACAGATACGCAGTATTTT.